Below are 23 T cell receptor beta chains sequenced from a single sample in a study of CD8+ T cells in alopecia areata. RNA extraction and reverse transcription yielded cDNA as sequencing template. Assay used: immunoSEQ multiplex PCR; TCRdb lists only in-frame clones, some missing. This table holds more than 200,000 clones, around three fifths found once. Noted treatment: oral pan-JAK inhibitor, 5-10 mg twice daily. The input for sequencing was CD4+ T cells sorted from blood, taken at week 4, from a patient treated with tofacitinib. These receptors all stem from a human donor with alopecia areata.

The chain joins TRBV14 to TRBJ2-7; D is undetermined. V dropped 3 bases and J dropped 0 bases, with 9 bases sitting between them. The V gene's germline CDR1 is SGHDN and CDR2 FVKESK. CDR3 length: 14 residues. The CDR3 sequence: CASSHSHYSYEQYF. As DNA, the CDR3 is TGTGCCAGCAGCCACTCCCACTACTCCTACGAGCAGTACTTC.

CDR3: CASSLRGGFTYEQYF. Written as DNA, the CDR3 is TGTGCCAGCAGCTTAAGGGGAGGCTTTACCTACGAGCAGTACTTC. V usage is TRBV7-2 and J usage is TRBJ2-7; a possible D gene is TRBD2 (6 bases). Germline CDR1 SGHTA, CDR2 FQGNSA. The CDR3 length is 15 residues. The V and J ends lost 2 bases and 2 bases respectively, with 13 bases between them.

The chain employs TRBV19 and TRBJ2-5; tentatively, D is TRBD2 (5 bases). There are 11 residues in the CDR3. Germline CDR1 is LNHDA and CDR2 is SQIVND (reference sequence). V was trimmed by 11 bases and J by 1 base, leaving 8 bases between them. Written as DNA, the CDR3 is TGTGCCGCGGGCACCCAAGAGACCCAGTACTTC. Its translation is CAAGTQETQYF.

The chain combines TRBV14 with TRBJ2-7; no clear D. Trimming removed 1 base from V and 2 bases from J, with 9 bases in between. Germline V gene sequence: CDR1 SGHDN, CDR2 FVKESK. This CDR3 region has 14 residues. Here the CDR3 DNA reads TGTGCCAGCAGCCAAGTGGCCAGGACCTACGAGCAGTACTTC. Encoded protein: CASSQVARTYEQYF.

The CDR3 nucleotides read TGTGCCTGGAGTTTTTCCTACGAGCAGTACTTC. Encoded protein: CAWSFSYEQYF. The V and J genes are TRBV30 and TRBJ2-7; D not resolved. The V end was cut by 2 bases, the J end by 1 base, with 3 bases between. This CDR3 is built from 11 residues. Germline CDR1 GTSNPN, CDR2 SVGIG (reference sequence).

This clone appeared a few times. The J gene is TRBJ1-3, the V gene TRBV9; no clear D gene. The CDR3 is made up of 15 amino acids. From germline, CDR1 is SGDLS and CDR2 YYNGEE. V was clipped by 1 base and J by 1 base, with 9 bases between them. Here the CDR3 reads CASSVRGGSGNTIYF. The DNA of the CDR3 is TGTGCCAGCAGCGTACGTGGTGGGTCTGGAAACACCATATATTTT.

V is TRBV5-1 and J is TRBJ1-1, with 9 bases fitting TRBD1. Per germline, CDR1 SGHRS and CDR2 YFSETQ. This CDR3 has 15 amino acids. J gave up 3 bases and V 1 base, and 4 bases lay outside the gene matches. The CDR3 DNA sequence: TGCGCCAGCAGCTTGAGGGGACAGGGAGACACTGAAGCTTTCTTT. This sequence encodes CASSLRGQGDTEAFF.

The chain uses TRBV30 and TRBJ2-3, with 10 bases aligning to TRBD2. Germline CDR1 is GTSNPN and CDR2 is SVGIG (reference sequence). V lost 4 bases, J lost 2 bases, and 6 bases stayed unmatched. This CDR3 spans 15 amino acids. In DNA form, the CDR3 reads TGTGCCTGGAAGGTAGCGGGGGGATTCACAGATACGCAGTATTTT. This gives the protein CAWKVAGGFTDTQYF.

V usage is TRBV4-1 and J usage is TRBJ2-5; 12 bases align to TRBD2. Germline V gene data show CDR1 as MGHRA and CDR2 as YSYEKL. This CDR3 is 17 amino acids long. J gave up 4 bases and V 1 base, and 7 bases lay outside the gene matches. The CDR3, as DNA: TGCGCCAGCAGCCAAGCTAGCGGGGGGGCCCCTCTAGAGACCCAGTACTTC. Residues: CASSQASGGAPLETQYF.

In its sample, this clone was seen a few times. The rearrangement uses TRBV27 and TRBJ1-6; the D is unclear. The CDR3 contains 19 residues. Deletions cut 2 bases from V and 6 bases from J, with 23 bases between. Germline V gene lookup returns CDR1 MNHEY and CDR2 SMNVEV (reference sequence). The CDR3 protein is CASSLLGVGATGSNSPLHF. The DNA of the CDR3 is TGTGCCAGCAGTTTACTCGGAGTGGGAGCTACTGGTTCTAATTCACCCCTCCACTTT.

This chain joins TRBV5-1 and TRBJ2-7; TRBD1 matches 7 bases. This CDR3 region has 14 residues. CDR1 and CDR2 from the germline V gene are SGHRS and YFSETQ. V trimming: 5 bases; J trimming: 3 bases; junction bases outside the gene matches: 8. The CDR3 reads CASSPGDRYYEQYF. The CDR3 DNA sequence: TGCGCCAGCAGTCCCGGGGACAGATACTACGAGCAGTACTTC.

The V gene is TRBV7-2, the J gene TRBJ1-6; D remains ambiguous. The germline V and J ends were trimmed by 1 base and 12 bases, with 4 bases remaining between them. This CDR3 is 11 amino acids long. Germline V CDR1 and CDR2: SGHTA, FQGNSA. CDR3 nucleotide sequence: TGTGCCAGCAGCTTAGGTTTACCCCTCCACTTT. Protein sequence: CASSLGLPLHF.

The genes are TRBV10-1 and TRBJ1-2; TRBD1 is a possible D gene (5 bases). This CDR3 region has 13 residues. V lost 6 bases, J lost 7 bases, and 15 bases lay in between. The germline CDR1 and CDR2 sequences are WNHNN and SYGVQD (reference sequence). CDR3 sequence reads: CASSGGAESGYTF. CDR3 coding DNA: TGCGCCAGCAGCGGCGGGGCGGAGAGTGGCTACACCTTC.

In this sample, this clone turned up a few times. The chain links TRBV10-3 to TRBJ1-5; no clear D. Trimming pared 5 bases from V and 5 bases from J, leaving 10 bases between. Germline V gene sequence: CDR1 ENHRY, CDR2 SYGVKD. The CDR3 length is 13 residues. CDR3 protein: CAISPMTDQPQHF. CDR3 DNA sequence: TGTGCCATCAGTCCCATGACCGATCAGCCCCAGCATTTT.

This clone was counted between two and nine times. The identical CDR3 is also encoded by other nucleotide sequences in the sample. The chain uses TRBV4-2 and TRBJ2-1, with TRBD2 matching over 8 bases. The V gene's germline CDR1 is LGHNA and CDR2 YNFKEQ. Trimming took 0 bases from V and 0 from J; bases not matched to a gene: 1. This CDR3 contains 16 residues. The CDR3 coding sequence is TGTGCCAGCAGCCAAGATCTAGCGGGCTCCTACAATGAGCAGTTCTTC. Residues: CASSQDLAGSYNEQFF.

This clone was counted only a few times. V gene TRBV5-6 combines with J gene TRBJ2-1; 10 bases match TRBD2. Germline V gene data show CDR1 as SGHDT and CDR2 as YYEEEE. V lost 1 base and J lost 0; bases outside the gene matches: 10. This CDR3 contains 19 residues. In DNA form, the CDR3 reads TGTGCCAGCAGCTTGTCGCGGGCTAGCGGGGGAACCTCCTACAATGAGCAGTTCTTC. Protein: CASSLSRASGGTSYNEQFF.

The chain links TRBV6-5 to TRBJ2-7, with unresolved D. The germline gives CDR1 MNHEY, CDR2 SVGAGI. The CDR3 length is 14 residues. V was clipped by 0 bases and J by 5 bases, with 11 bases between them. The CDR3 spells CASSYSYGSNEQYF. The CDR3 DNA sequence: TGTGCCAGCAGTTACTCGTATGGGTCGAACGAGCAGTACTTC.

The rearrangement joins TRBV18 to TRBJ2-3; a possible D gene is TRBD1 (5 bases). This CDR3 is built from 13 residues. The germline V and J ends were trimmed by 4 bases and 2 bases, with 7 bases remaining between them. The germline gives CDR1 KGHSH, CDR2 LQKENI. CDR3 nucleotides: TGTGCCAGCTCACTGGACAACACAGATACGCAGTATTTT. Its translation is CASSLDNTDTQYF.

This chain connects TRBV6-5 to TRBJ1-1; 9 nucleotides line up with TRBD1. This CDR3 contains 13 residues. Trimming took 9 bases from V and 0 from J; bases not matched to a gene: 2. Per germline, CDR1 MNHEY and CDR2 SVGAGI. The CDR3 reads CASRQGVNTEAFF. The CDR3 nucleotides are TGTGCCAGTAGACAGGGGGTGAACACTGAAGCTTTCTTT.

The chain carries TRBV30 and TRBJ2-7, with D possibly called TRBD1 or TRBD2 (7 bases each). Trimming pared 8 bases from V and 1 base from J, leaving 18 bases between. Germline V gene lookup returns CDR1 GTSNPN and CDR2 SVGIG (reference sequence). This CDR3 is 14 amino acids long. CDR3 in DNA: TGTGCCGGTGGGGGGGGACAGATTTCCTACGAGCAGTACTTC. It codes for CAGGGGQISYEQYF. The whole variable domain, remainder taken from reference TRBV30 and TRBJ2-7, is SQTIHQWPATLVQPVGSPLSLECTVEGTSNPNLYWYRQAAGRGLQLLFYSVGIGQISSEVPQNLSASRPQDRQFILSSKKLLLSDSGFYLCAGGGGQISYEQYFGPGTRLTVT.

V gene TRBV7-2 combines with J gene TRBJ2-5; D ambiguous. Germline V lookup: CDR1 SGHTA, CDR2 FQGNSA. This CDR3 has 13 amino acids. Trimming removed 4 bases at V and 0 bases at J, with 6 bases between. The CDR3 region is CASSSSYQETQYF. In DNA, the CDR3 is TGTGCCAGCAGCTCATCCTACCAAGAGACCCAGTACTTC.

The V gene is TRBV7-2, the J gene TRBJ2-3, with D hard to call. The germline CDR1 and CDR2 sequences are SGHTA and FQGNSA. Deletions cut 0 bases from V and 4 bases from J, with 11 bases between. The CDR3 extends over 15 amino acids. The CDR3 is CASSLAQPPADTQYF. In DNA form, the CDR3 reads TGTGCCAGCAGCTTAGCCCAACCACCCGCAGATACGCAGTATTTT. Using reference TRBV7-2 and TRBJ2-3 for the parts outside the CDR3, the full variable domain is GAGVSQSPSNKVTEKGKDVELRCDPISGHTALYWYRQSLGQGLEFLIYFQGNSAPDKSGLPSDRFSAERTGGSVSTLTIQRTQQEDSAVYLCASSLAQPPADTQYFGPGTRLTVL.

V gene TRBV6-4 combines with J gene TRBJ1-1; D is unclear. Trimming cost V 3 bases and J 5 bases, with 10 bases left between them. The CDR3 consists of 13 residues. Germline assignment: CDR1 MRHNA and CDR2 SNTAGT. The DNA for the CDR3 is TGTGCCAGCAGTGAGACCCGAGGGACTGAAGCTTTCTTT. Its translation: CASSETRGTEAFF.